This T cell receptor (beta chain) was recovered during a study of cytomegalovirus exposure and HLA in healthy donors (dated by TCRdb to 2015 to 2018). With regard to the full study: In an earlier analysis of under 600 of the donors, less than 350 Gb of sequence data and 120 million or so unique TCR beta sequences from about 190 million T cells were reported. Rather than using new phenotypic data, the later analysis identified candidate immune exposures from TCR beta sequences and from how often those sequences occurred across donors. The study profiled the T cell repertoires of 550 to 700 subjects by immunosequencing and related them to cytomegalovirus serostatus. Among some 400 genotyped donors of the cohort, an average of roughly 230,000 unique TCR beta nucleotide sequences was sequenced per donor, of which about 18% were non-productive. The number of typed donors differed by locus: about 620-640 for A, B, C, DRB1 and DQB1; 522 for DQA1; 606 for DPA1; and some 470 for DPB1. An early release that covered 500 to 800 HLA-typed donors contained approximately 290 gigabases of sequencing data and 65 million to 100 million unique TCR sequences. In an earlier analysis of 587 of the donors, high-throughput TCR beta sequencing was used to judge whether each TCR beta V gene segment behaved as functional or pseudogenic. A later analysis re-analyzed previously published TCR beta repertoires from approximately 700 donors and added high-resolution HLA genotyping to study TCR occurrence patterns. A separate validation cohort of more than 100 different subjects was used in addition to the approximately 700-subject first cohort. Of the approximately 400 genotyped donors, about 80% fell in the genetic ancestry cluster associated with self-reported Caucasian donors. Every discovery cohort repertoire had been produced on one sequencing platform. The study aimed to test whether signatures of past pathogen exposure could be identified by cataloging public T cell receptors. Class I and class II HLA loci were covered by the typing at four-digit resolution. Several DR-DQ haplotypes were treated as single units for association and clustering because of strong linkage in the cohort. Donor age, sex, ethnicity and CMV serostatus were collected together with the repertoire data. The study combined high-throughput TCR immunosequencing, statistical association of individual TCRs with disease status, and machine learning to predict cytomegalovirus infection status. Genome-wide SNP genotypes for about three fifths of the roughly 670 donors were used in a later genetic analysis, which treated that subset as a discovery cohort. The research as a whole found: Broadly in line with IMGT annotations, most TCR beta V segments showed up in productive rearrangements about 87% or about 30% of the time in an earlier analysis of around 550 of the donors. When HLA alleles, especially DR and DQ, strongly co-occurred, attributing TCR associations to individual alleles was difficult. According to a later analysis, parvovirus B19, influenza, CMV and Epstein-Barr virus appeared linked to several top co-occurrence clusters. The study gave a list of about 160 TCR beta chains associated with cytomegalovirus. The authors suggested that the approach could potentially be generalized to other disease states and immunological phenotypes. Correlated functional status among segregating V segments might reflect linkage disequilibrium, but an unknown experimental factor could not be ruled out. A later analysis associated 16,951 TCR beta sequences with specific HLA alleles at a false discovery rate of 0.05. The 87-base-pair reads could not distinguish some IMGT-functional V segments, including TRBV6-2 and TRBV6-3, so those segments were excluded. In a later analysis, most CMV-associated TCR beta chains were found to appear HLA-restricted, with HLA associations seemingly driven largely by CMV exposure. Roughly uniform sequencing depth across donors was assumed in presence/absence analyses, although this assumption may not hold. A few of the identified cytomegalovirus-associated TCR beta chains were confirmed in vitro to be specific for cytomegalovirus antigens. A later analysis found that HLA-associated TCR beta chains were more clonally expanded and had lower generation probabilities than equally common non-associated chains. Because counts were too low, seventeen rarely observed V segments, including chromosome 9 orphons, were excluded from the earlier analysis of some 590 of the donors. An association between a missense DCLRE1C variant and V-gene and J-gene trimming of TCR beta chains was found in a later genetic analysis and replicated in an independent cohort. Because HLA typing was unavailable for some donors at each locus, only the typed subset was used in association tests. The cohort was sequenced for TCR beta chains only, and without alpha or paired-chain data the features that could be detected were limited. A further reported finding was that TCR beta sequences accurately predicted the HLA-A and HLA-B alleles for most subjects in the first cohort. In a later genetic analysis, fewer N-insertions in productive TCRs were reported among donors in an Asian-associated ancestry cluster than the approximately 710-donor mean. In a later analysis, the rate of TCR association differed among HLA loci, with DRB1 alleles having the most associated TCRs and HLA-C alleles having the fewest. The classifier was reported to diagnose cytomegalovirus status with high specificity and sensitivity in both the original and validation cohorts. A cluster of highly shared sequence variants was judged likely to be a technical artifact of the sequencing pipeline. For the cohort, immune exposure information was limited to CMV serostatus. While some public TCRs were present in many individuals, most TCR sequences turned up only very rarely across donors.

The library was prepared using the immunoSEQ multiplex PCR assay. For the multiplex PCR, a mixture combining 60 forward primers for TCR Vbeta segments and 13 reverse primers for TCR Jbeta segments was used. A multiplex PCR assay on genomic DNA amplified the CDR3 region of rearranged TCR beta genes. Amplified TCR beta libraries were sequenced as 87-base-pair reads on the Illumina HiSeq System. In the original analysis: A later analysis tallied roughly 76 million unique TCR beta chains across the 550 to 850 repertoires, and approximately 12 million of those chains were shared by two or more donors. To remove PCR and sequencing errors, raw reads were error-corrected and collapsed into unique sequences using a nearest-neighbor algorithm that merged closely related sequences. CDR3 sequences were aligned to IMGT reference sequences to assign V, D and J gene segments. For a sequence to be retained, a match of at least six nucleotides to both a V gene segment and a J gene segment was required. Rearrangements were classified as productive when the CDR3 lacked stop codons and remained in frame with V and J, and all other rearrangements were classified as non-productive. CDR3 was defined according to IMGT convention as the region running from the second conserved V-encoded cysteine to the conserved J-encoded phenylalanine. In an earlier analysis of 500 to 650 of the donors, sequences lacking an unambiguous match to a single V gene segment were excluded. In an earlier analysis of approximately 500 of the donors, a V segment was called functional when productive rearrangements were above 56.7%, and segregating when the standard deviation between donors exceeded 5%. To diagnose cytomegalovirus status from the catalog of TCR beta chain sequences, a statistical classification framework was built. In a later analysis, TCR nucleotide sequences were compared against IMGT/GENE-DB human TR gene sequences so that V and J genes could be assigned. In a later analysis, CDR3 sequences and most-parsimonious VDJ recombination scenarios were assigned using the TCRdist pipeline. In a later analysis, every TCR beta chain was defined by the combination of its CDR3 amino acid sequence and its V-gene family, and reads without a unique V-gene family were dropped. To address suspected cross-contamination and a sequencing artifact, a later analysis removed over 500 highly shared, low-generation-probability nucleotide sequences. In a later analysis, a clonal expansion index was calculated for each public chain from normalized within-repertoire ranks of inferred template counts. Generation probabilities in a later analysis came from a VDJ recombination model fitted to out-of-frame rearrangements, and those results were checked against IGoR. In a later analysis, TCR-TCR, TCR-HLA and TCR-CMV co-occurrence was scored with hypergeometric tests, and a repertoire-size bias correction was applied to TCR pairs. In a later analysis, false discovery rates were estimated by permuting HLA or CMV assignments 20 times. In a later analysis, co-occurring TCRs were grouped with DBSCAN, and TCRdist sequence similarity was added when clustering was performed within HLA-allele-positive subsets. Co-occurrence clustering excluded repertoires with fewer than 30,000 or more than 120,000 public chains, plus five with anomalous nucleotide sharing. In TCRdb, the immuneACCESS table is reduced to in-frame sequences with V and J assigned. These tables do not hold every clone; where another copy was compared, an unresolved V gene accounts for under half, and the others remain unexplained. Clonal size and the V and J genes are those of that table, whereas D and trimming came from the DNA. Here the sample has about 190,000 clones; roughly 77% occur a single time. The biggest ten clones account for 1.6% of the sample.

For this clone: Its antigen has not been determined. Base qualities were left out, and no much larger clone turns up one base away.

In total, more than 500 healthy bone marrow donors made up the cohort. All cohort members were sampled while nominally healthy, although unrecorded immune exposures were likely present. The donor was CMV seronegative and belonged to the group of several hundred seronegative cohort members. Every donor gave a peripheral blood sample, and the peripheral blood mononuclear cells from that sample were used for TCR beta sequencing. The Qiagen DNeasy Blood Extraction Kit was used to extract genomic DNA from the blood cell samples. Measured from the cysteine to the phenylalanine, the CDR3 is 18 residues long. The retained sequence is limited to the CDR3, 54 bases, with the frame set at the first base. V and J lose 8 bases and 1 base, and a span of 27 bases separates them. The germline V gene sets CDR1 to SNHLY and CDR2 to FYNNEI.

This TCR derives from a woman in her forties or fifties in good health and CMV-seronegative. Sequencing was carried out using PBMCs. The chain joins TRBV2 to TRBJ2-7; possibly the D gene is TRBD1, per 7 matching bases. The CDR3 is CASGTPLRGAGQSYEQYF. The DNA sequence is TGTGCCAGCGGAACTCCCCTACGGGGCGCGGGACAGTCCTACGAGCAGTACTTC.